This T cell receptor beta chain was captured by sequencing in a study of naive and memory T cell subsets. CMV status came from CD4+ T cell IFNgamma after overnight CMV lysate stimulation of fresh PBMCs. An equimolar mix of two oligonucleotides served as the beta constant-region primer for TRBC1 and TRBC2. TCRdb re-called the UMI-ligation and nested PCR reads with MiXCR, one entry per CDR3 protein. The table has roughly 140,000 distinct CDR3 sequences, 17% seen once. Looked up from germline, CDR1 is LGHDT and CDR2 is YNNKEL (reference sequence). Deletions cut 0 bases from V and 5 bases from J, with 10 bases between. This CDR3 spans 14 amino acids. This clonotype came up a few times.

Input material: naive CD4+ T cells from blood. The TCR sequence derives from a human donor in good health. This chain uses TRBV3-1 with TRBJ2-5; D is unresolved. Here the CDR3 reads CASSQEVVYETQYF. CDR3 nucleotide sequence: TGTGCCAGCAGCCAAGAGGTGGTTTATGAGACCCAGTACTTC.